The 23 T cell receptor beta chains below come from one sample, sequenced in a study of shared clonotypes between healthy human individuals. Clones were read by immunoSEQ multiplex PCR, and TCRdb kept only the in-frame ones, dropping some. The data contain more than 550,000 clones, about nine tenths of them singletons. The sequenced sample consisted of memory CD8+ T cells from PBMCs. This sample's subset: CD45RO+ cells pooled with CCR7-negative TemRA cells. The receptors were gathered from a man younger than 35 in good health. Some clones in this sample may be carry-over from other donors' samples.

V gene TRBV5-4 combines with J gene TRBJ2-7; D is perhaps TRBD2 (5 bases). The CDR3 consists of 14 residues. Trimming stripped 2 bases from V and 5 bases from J, with 14 bases between. From germline, CDR1 is SGHNT and CDR2 YYREEE (reference sequence). CDR3 DNA sequence: TGTGCCAGCAGCTTTCGGTCGCGGGTGGACGAGCAGTACTTC. Translation: CASSFRSRVDEQYF. The variable domain in full, completed from reference TRBV5-4 and TRBJ2-7, reads ETGVTQSPTHLIKTRGQQVTLRCSSQSGHNTVSWYQQALGQGPQFIFQYYREEENGRGNFPPRFSGLQFPNYSSELNVNALELDDSALYLCASSFRSRVDEQYFGPGTRLTVT.

The chain recombines TRBV5-1 with TRBJ2-7, with a tentative D call TRBD2 (6 bases). Trimming shortened V by 3 bases and J by 3 bases, and 16 bases separated the two germline ends. The CDR3 loop spans 15 amino acids. Germline assignment: CDR1 SGHRS and CDR2 YFSETQ. The CDR3 sequence: CASSSYRDLNYEQYF. CDR3 bases: TGCGCCAGCAGCTCCTACCGGGACTTAAACTACGAGCAGTACTTC. Using reference TRBV5-1 and TRBJ2-7 for the parts outside the CDR3, the full variable domain is KAGVTQTPRYLIKTRGQQVTLSCSPISGHRSVSWYQQTPGQGLQFLFEYFSETQRNKGNFPGRFSGRQFSNSRSEMNVSTLELGDSALYLCASSSYRDLNYEQYFGPGTRLTVT.

The J gene is TRBJ1-1, the V gene TRBV7-8; no clear D gene. Trimming left V 4 bases short and J 2 bases short, with 11 bases between. The CDR3 covers 14 residues. Germline values: CDR1 SGHVS, CDR2 FQNEAQ. The DNA for the CDR3 is TGTGCCAGCAGCTGGGTGAGGAGAAACACTGAAGCTTTCTTT. It codes for CASSWVRRNTEAFF.

This sequence joins TRBV25-1 and TRBJ2-1, with TRBD2 as a possible D gene (6 bases). The V and J ends lost 6 bases and 9 bases respectively, with 15 bases between them. The germline gives CDR1 MGHDK, CDR2 SYGVNS. The CDR3 is made up of 13 amino acids. The chain's CDR3 is CASRKWGVGEQFF. The CDR3, as DNA: TGTGCCAGCAGGAAATGGGGGGTCGGTGAGCAGTTCTTC.

The chain carries TRBV13 and TRBJ2-7; TRBD2 aligns across 7 bases. V shed 3 bases, J shed 4 bases, and the junction held 9 bases outside the gene matches. Germline V CDR1 and CDR2: PRHDT, FYEKMQ (reference sequence). The CDR3 is 15 residues long. The CDR3 bases are TGTGCCAGCAGCTTCCGTGGGGGGGGAGCATACGAGCAGTACTTC. It translates to CASSFRGGGAYEQYF.

This clone is a singleton in its sample. The rearrangement uses TRBV5-5 and TRBJ1-1; D call uncertain. Germline assignment: CDR1 SGHKS and CDR2 YYEKEE (reference sequence). The CDR3 is 13 residues long. V was shortened by 4 bases and J by 4 bases, with 11 bases between the two germline ends. CDR3 nucleotide sequence: TGTGCCAGCAGCCCCCCGCGTAGCACTGAAGCTTTCTTT. Translated: CASSPPRSTEAFF.

The chain employs TRBV5-8 and TRBJ1-1; TRBD1 might be the D (5 bases). CDR1 and CDR2 from the germline V gene are SGHTS and YDEGEE. The V gene lost 3 bases and the J gene lost 1 base, with 13 bases spanning the gap. The CDR3 has 15 amino acids. CDR3: CASSWGVNPNTEAFF. In DNA form, the CDR3 reads TGTGCCAGCAGCTGGGGGGTCAATCCGAACACTGAAGCTTTCTTT.

The chain links TRBV9 to TRBJ2-7, with unresolved D. Trimming pared 4 bases from V and 1 base from J, leaving 12 bases between. Germline-derived CDR1 and CDR2 are SGDLS and YYNGEE. The CDR3 has 14 residues. The CDR3 here is CASSPGPYSYEQYF. DNA for the CDR3: TGTGCCAGCAGCCCTGGGCCGTATTCCTACGAGCAGTACTTC.

The V call is TRBV27, the J call TRBJ1-5, with D perhaps matching TRBD1 (5 bases). The CDR3 is 14 residues long. Germline values: CDR1 MNHEY, CDR2 SMNVEV (reference sequence). With 2 bases removed from V and 3 bases from J, the gap between germline ends came to 8 bases. The CDR3 is CASSLTGPNQPQHF. The CDR3 DNA follows: TGTGCCAGCAGTTTAACGGGACCCAATCAGCCCCAGCATTTT.

Concerning this clone: Other nucleotide sequences from this sample produce the same CDR3. The chain joins TRBV28 to TRBJ2-7; D unclear. Trimming left V 5 bases short and J 3 bases short, with 2 bases between. Germline assignment: CDR1 MDHEN and CDR2 SYDVKM. This CDR3 spans 10 amino acids. The CDR3 spells CASSGYEQYF. The CDR3 coding sequence is TGTGCCAGCAGTGGCTACGAGCAGTACTTC.

V usage is TRBV7-9 and J usage is TRBJ2-7, with D unclear. The CDR3 is made up of 14 amino acids. Germline V CDR1 and CDR2: SEHNR, FQNEAQ (reference sequence). V lost 5 bases and J lost 2, with 13 bases in between. CDR3 protein: CASSPARGPYEQYF. The CDR3 bases are TGTGCCAGCAGCCCAGCGCGTGGGCCCTACGAGCAGTACTTC.

The chain carries TRBV27 and TRBJ2-2; 8 bases align to TRBD1. The germline V gene has CDR1 MNHEY and CDR2 SMNVEV (reference sequence). The CDR3 is made up of 14 amino acids. The ends lost 5 bases at V and 6 bases at J; junction bases unmatched: 5. CDR3 nucleotide sequence: TGTGCCAGCAGTGACAGGGGAAGTCCCGGGGAGCTGTTTTTT. Residues: CASSDRGSPGELFF.

Only one count was recorded for this clone. The rearrangement uses TRBV5-1 and TRBJ2-1, with D perhaps TRBD2 (6 bases). V lost 4 bases and J 2 bases, leaving 13 bases between the germline ends. The germline gives CDR1 SGHRS, CDR2 YFSETQ. This CDR3 contains 15 residues. The CDR3 region is CASSPGRSPYNEQFF. CDR3 nucleotides: TGCGCCAGCAGCCCGGGGAGGTCGCCCTACAATGAGCAGTTCTTC.

This clone was seen a single time. The J gene is TRBJ1-4, the V gene TRBV11-2; D is undetermined. Germline CDR1 SGHAT, CDR2 FQNNGV. V lost 10 bases to trimming and J lost 6 bases, with 15 bases between them. The CDR3 contains 13 residues. CDR3 DNA: TGTGCCACCTCGTCGGGTAGGGATGAAAAACTGTTTTTT. This translates into CATSSGRDEKLFF. The entire variable domain, with the rest obtained from reference TRBV11-2 and TRBJ1-4, is as follows: EAGVAQSPRYKIIEKRQSVAFWCNPISGHATLYWYQQILGQGPKLLIQFQNNGVVDDSQLPKDRFSAERLKGVDSTLKIQPAKLEDSAVYLCATSSGRDEKLFFGSGTQLSVL.

The CDR3 bases are TGTGCCAGCAGATTAGCGGGAAACACCGGGGAGCTGTTTTTT. Its translation: CASRLAGNTGELFF. The V call is TRBV28, the J call TRBJ2-2, with TRBD2 matching 8 bases. J was trimmed by 2 bases and V by 6 bases; bases with no gene match: 2. Germline CDR1 reads MDHEN; CDR2 reads SYDVKM. The CDR3 extends over 14 amino acids.

The chain uses TRBV28 and TRBJ2-5, with 15 bases lining up with TRBD2. CDR3 length: 17 residues. Germline CDR1 and CDR2: MDHEN and SYDVKM. V lost 3 bases and J lost 0; bases outside the gene matches: 2. CDR3 nucleotide sequence: TGTGCCAGCAGTTTGGGACTAGCGGGAGGCGACCAAGAGACCCAGTACTTC. As protein: CASSLGLAGGDQETQYF. Looking up the rest from reference TRBV28 and TRBJ2-5 gives the full variable domain: DVKVTQSSRYLVKRTGEKVFLECVQDMDHENMFWYRQDPGLGLRLIYFSYDVKMKEKGDIPEGYSVSREKKERFSLILESASTNQTSMYLCASSLGLAGGDQETQYFGPGTRLLVL.

The V gene is TRBV28, the J gene TRBJ1-2; the D gene is possibly TRBD1 (5 bases). Per germline, CDR1 MDHEN and CDR2 SYDVKM. The CDR3 extends over 14 amino acids. The germline V and J ends were trimmed by 6 bases and 4 bases, with 15 bases remaining between them. The CDR3 reads CASSSTPGTYGYTF. CDR3 DNA sequence: TGTGCCAGCAGCTCTACCCCCGGGACCTATGGCTACACCTTC.

J is TRBJ2-1 and V is TRBV7-9; 11 nucleotides match TRBD2. There are 18 residues in the CDR3. Germline trimming cut 2 bases from V and 3 bases from J; bases unmatched to any gene: 9. Germline loops: CDR1 SEHNR, CDR2 FQNEAQ (reference sequence). For the CDR3, the DNA is TGTGCCAGCAGCTTATTACTAGCGGGAGTCCCACTCTACAATGAGCAGTTCTTC. The encoded protein is CASSLLLAGVPLYNEQFF. The whole variable domain, filled in from reference TRBV7-9 and TRBJ2-1, reads DTGVSQNPRHKITKRGQNVTFRCDPISEHNRLYWYRQTLGQGPEFLTYFQNEAQLEKSRLLSDRFSAERPKGSFSTLEIQRTEQGDSAMYLCASSLLLAGVPLYNEQFFGPGTRLTVL.

In the case of this clone: Other nucleotide sequences from this sample produce the same CDR3. J is TRBJ2-1 and V is TRBV7-6; TRBD2 matches at 10 bases. The CDR3 is 15 amino acids. Germline loops: CDR1 SGHVS, CDR2 FNYEAQ. Germline trimming cut 4 bases from V and 0 bases from J; bases unmatched to any gene: 0. The CDR3 nucleotides are TGTGCCAGCAGCTGGACTAGCGGCTCCTACAATGAGCAGTTCTTC. As protein: CASSWTSGSYNEQFF. Supplemented by reference TRBV7-6 and TRBJ2-1, the full variable domain reads GAGVSQSPRYKVTKRGQDVALRCDPISGHVSLYWYRQALGQGPEFLTYFNYEAQQDKSGLPNDRFSAERPEGSISTLTIQRTEQRDSAMYRCASSWTSGSYNEQFFGPGTRLTVL.

The chain links TRBV23-1 to TRBJ1-2; D uncertain. TRBV23-1 qualifies as an ORF whose function is uncertain. The CDR3 runs 16 residues. V lost 0 bases and J lost 6, with 17 bases in between. The CDR3 nucleotides read TGCGCCAGCAGTCAATCCTACCAACCCGGTCGGCATGGCTACACCTTC. Its translation is CASSQSYQPGRHGYTF.

This clone was counted a few times. The rearrangement links TRBV27 to TRBJ2-2; D not resolved. This CDR3 contains 14 residues. V was cut by 2 bases and J by 1 base, with 5 bases left in between. CDR1 MNHEY and CDR2 SMNVEV come from the germline V gene (reference sequence). CDR3 DNA: TGTGCCAGCAGTTTAACAAGGAACACCGGGGAGCTGTTTTTT. Residues: CASSLTRNTGELFF.

This chain connects TRBV5-8 to TRBJ2-6; 8 bases are a match to TRBD1. Germline CDR1 SGHTS, CDR2 YDEGEE. The CDR3 extends over 15 amino acids. J gave up 3 bases and V 5 bases, and 4 bases lay outside the gene matches. The CDR3 DNA follows: TGTGCCAGCAGTTACAGGGGGATTGGGGCCAACGTCCTGACTTTC. Residues: CASSYRGIGANVLTF.

The V call is TRBV7-6, the J call TRBJ2-1, with 7 bases identical to TRBD2. Trimming removed 5 bases from V and 1 base from J; junction bases left unmatched: 17. The CDR3 is made up of 19 amino acids. Looked up from germline, CDR1 is SGHVS and CDR2 is FNYEAQ. The CDR3 region is CASSPRRASGPASYNEQFF. CDR3 nucleotide sequence: TGTGCCAGCAGCCCCAGGCGGGCTAGCGGACCCGCTTCCTACAATGAGCAGTTCTTC.